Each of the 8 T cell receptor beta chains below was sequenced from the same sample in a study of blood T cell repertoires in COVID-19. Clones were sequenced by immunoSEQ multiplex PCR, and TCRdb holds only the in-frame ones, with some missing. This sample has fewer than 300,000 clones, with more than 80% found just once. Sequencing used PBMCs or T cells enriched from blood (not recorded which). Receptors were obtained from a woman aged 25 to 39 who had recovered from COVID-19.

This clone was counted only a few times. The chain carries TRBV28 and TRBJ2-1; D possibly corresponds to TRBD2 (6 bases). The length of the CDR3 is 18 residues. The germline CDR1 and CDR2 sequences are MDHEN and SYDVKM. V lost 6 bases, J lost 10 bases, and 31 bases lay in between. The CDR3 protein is CASRGKDRGTARLGEQFF. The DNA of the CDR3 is TGTGCCAGCAGAGGGAAGGACCGCGGGACCGCGCGACTCGGCGAGCAGTTCTTC.

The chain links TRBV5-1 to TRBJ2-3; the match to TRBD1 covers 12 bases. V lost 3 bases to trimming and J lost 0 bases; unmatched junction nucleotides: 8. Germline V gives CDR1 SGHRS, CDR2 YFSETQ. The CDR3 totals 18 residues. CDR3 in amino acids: CASSWPGQGAISTDTQYF. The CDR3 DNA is TGCGCCAGCAGCTGGCCGGGACAGGGGGCTATTAGCACAGATACGCAGTATTTT.

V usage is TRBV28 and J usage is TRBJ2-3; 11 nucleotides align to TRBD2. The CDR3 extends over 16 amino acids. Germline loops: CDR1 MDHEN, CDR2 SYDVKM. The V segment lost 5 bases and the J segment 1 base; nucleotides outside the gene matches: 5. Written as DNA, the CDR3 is TGTGCCAGCAGTCTACTAGCGGGAGAGGGCACAGATACGCAGTATTTT. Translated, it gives CASSLLAGEGTDTQYF.

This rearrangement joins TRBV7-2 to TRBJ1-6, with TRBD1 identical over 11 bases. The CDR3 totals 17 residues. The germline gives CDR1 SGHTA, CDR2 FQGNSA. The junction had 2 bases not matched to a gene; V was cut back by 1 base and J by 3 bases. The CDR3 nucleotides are TGTGCCAGCAGCTTAGAGGGGACAGGGGGCTATAATTCACCCCTCCACTTT. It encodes CASSLEGTGGYNSPLHF.

The CDR3 sequence: CASSPRLLASYTGELFF. The CDR3 DNA reads as TGTGCCAGCAGCCCCCGCCTACTAGCGAGTTACACCGGGGAGCTGTTTTTT. The chain joins TRBV9 to TRBJ2-2; 7 nucleotides line up with TRBD2. Germline CDR1 reads SGDLS; CDR2 reads YYNGEE. The CDR3 is 17 residues long. J was trimmed by 3 bases and V by 4 bases; bases with no gene match: 12.

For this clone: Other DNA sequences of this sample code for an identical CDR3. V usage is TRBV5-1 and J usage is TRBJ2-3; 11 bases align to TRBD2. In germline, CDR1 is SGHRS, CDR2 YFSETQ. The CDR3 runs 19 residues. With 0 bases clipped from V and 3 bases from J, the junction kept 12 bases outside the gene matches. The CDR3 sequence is CASSLGGLAGGPRTDTQYF. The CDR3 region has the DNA TGCGCCAGCAGCTTGGGAGGATTAGCGGGAGGGCCGAGGACAGATACGCAGTATTTT.

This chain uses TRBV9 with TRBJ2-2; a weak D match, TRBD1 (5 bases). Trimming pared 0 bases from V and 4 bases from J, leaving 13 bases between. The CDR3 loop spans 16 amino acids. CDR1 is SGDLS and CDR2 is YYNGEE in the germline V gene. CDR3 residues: CASSVAQTELTGELFF. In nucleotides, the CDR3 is TGTGCCAGCAGCGTAGCTCAGACAGAACTCACCGGGGAGCTGTTTTTT.

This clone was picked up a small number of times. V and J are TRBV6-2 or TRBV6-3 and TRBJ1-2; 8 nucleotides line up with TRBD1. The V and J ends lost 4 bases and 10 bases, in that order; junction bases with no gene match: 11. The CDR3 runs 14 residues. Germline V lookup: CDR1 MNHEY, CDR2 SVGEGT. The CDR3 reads CASSSIDRGTDYTF. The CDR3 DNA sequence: TGTGCCAGCAGTTCCATCGACAGGGGAACCGACTACACCTTC.